Listed here are 9 T cell receptor beta chains from one sample, sequenced in a study of blood T cell repertoires in COVID-19. Profiled with immunoSEQ multiplex PCR; TCRdb holds only in-frame clones, not every one. The sample carries 85,000 to 100,000 clones, approximately 86% recorded once. Sequenced input: peripheral blood. Receptor source: a man aged 50-60 years with COVID-19, enrolled during active disease.

The CDR3 loop reads CASSVTVNYGYTF. CDR3 DNA: TGTGCCAGCAGCGTGACAGTTAACTATGGCTACACCTTC. The J gene is TRBJ1-2, the V gene TRBV5-6, with TRBD1 as a possible D gene (5 bases). Germline values: CDR1 SGHDT, CDR2 YYEEEE. V dropped 4 bases and J dropped 1 base, with 8 bases sitting between them. The CDR3 spans 13 residues.

The CDR3 DNA follows: TGTGCCAGCAGCCCTGGACAGCTTATCGTCCTCCCTGAAGCTTTCTTT. Its protein product is CASSPGQLIVLPEAFF. The chain uses TRBV7-9 and TRBJ1-1; maybe TRBD1 (6 bases). With 5 bases removed from V and 6 bases from J, the gap between germline ends came to 22 bases. This CDR3 is built from 16 residues. Germline V CDR1 and CDR2: SEHNR, FQNEAQ (reference sequence).

This chain uses TRBV28 with TRBJ1-5; 7 bases line up with TRBD1. The ends lost 6 bases at V and 11 bases at J; junction bases unmatched: 16. The length of the CDR3 is 15 residues. Germline CDR1 reads MDHEN; CDR2 reads SYDVKM. The CDR3 region is CASRSGTEAFGAQHF. CDR3 nucleotide sequence: TGTGCCAGCAGGTCCGGGACAGAGGCTTTCGGGGCCCAGCATTTT.

The V call is TRBV7-9, the J call TRBJ1-2; D is unresolved. Germline loops: CDR1 SEHNR, CDR2 FQNEAQ (reference sequence). This CDR3 spans 13 amino acids. The V end was cut by 3 bases, the J end by 4 bases, with 9 bases between. The CDR3 nucleotides read TGTGCCAGCAGCTTTGACGGGTTCTATGGCTACACCTTC. Translating gives CASSFDGFYGYTF.

The sample holds a few counts of this clone. V is TRBV19 and J is TRBJ1-1, with D possibly matching TRBD1 (5 bases). Germline CDR1 LNHDA, CDR2 SQIVND (reference sequence). CDR3 length: 13 residues. V lost 5 bases, J lost 2 bases, and 9 bases lay in between. CDR3 loop: CASSRQFNTEAFF. CDR3 DNA sequence: TGTGCCAGTAGTCGACAGTTTAACACTGAAGCTTTCTTT. Looking up the rest from reference TRBV19 and TRBJ1-1 gives the full variable domain: DGGITQSPKYLFRKEGQNVTLSCEQNLNHDAMYWYRQDPGQGLRLIYYSQIVNDFQKGDIAEGYSVSREKKESFPLTVTSAQKNPTAFYLCASSRQFNTEAFFGQGTRLTVV.

This chain connects TRBV11-2 to TRBJ1-6; D is undetermined. CDR3 length equals 13 residues. CDR1 SGHAT and CDR2 FQNNGV come from the germline V gene. V lost 1 base and J lost 8, with 6 bases in between. The CDR3 sequence is CASSLVRDSPLHF. The CDR3 DNA sequence: TGTGCCAGCAGCTTAGTGAGGGATTCACCCCTCCACTTT.

The chain uses TRBV6-5 and TRBJ2-1, with a tentative D call TRBD1 (5 bases). The CDR3 extends over 15 amino acids. Trimming left V 2 bases short and J 4 bases short, with 12 bases between. Germline CDR1 is MNHEY and CDR2 is SVGAGI. The CDR3 sequence: CASSYVAGMYNEQFF. CDR3 nucleotide sequence: TGTGCCAGCAGTTACGTGGCAGGGATGTACAATGAGCAGTTCTTC.

This rearrangement joins TRBV5-1 to TRBJ2-5, with TRBD2 matching 8 bases. V gave up 0 bases and J gave up 5 bases; unmatched junction bases: 6. Looked up from germline, CDR1 is SGHRS and CDR2 is YFSETQ. The CDR3 is made up of 15 amino acids. CDR3 DNA: TGCGCCAGCAGCTTGGGGCGGGGGGCCCGGGAGACCCAGTACTTC. Residues: CASSLGRGARETQYF.

This chain connects TRBV3-1 (or the pseudogene TRBV3-2) to TRBJ1-1; a weak D match, TRBD1 (6 bases). This CDR3 comprises 14 residues. Germline CDR1 and CDR2: LGHDT and YNNKEL (reference sequence). The V end was cut by 1 base, the J end by 5 bases, with 11 bases between. The CDR3 DNA reads as TGTGCCAGCAGCCAAGGTTGGGGGCAAACTGAAGCTTTCTTT. It yields the protein CASSQGWGQTEAFF.